Sequencing of this T cell receptor beta chain was carried out in a study of response to subunit inactivated influenza vaccine. Points from the study as a whole: The study's authors posited that every seasonal influenza vaccination enlists few new T cells.

TCRdb independently ran MiXCR on the RT-PCR reads; one entry per CDR3 protein. In the table there are 300,000 to 350,000 distinct CDR3 sequences, 21% of which are singletons. The CDR3 consists of 14 residues. The V and J ends lost 6 bases and 2 bases, in that order; junction bases with no gene match: 3. Germline V lookup: CDR1 ENHRY, CDR2 SYGVKD. This clonotype was seen a handful of times. Its antigen is not identified. This chain connects TRBV10-3 to TRBJ2-3; 9 nucleotides agree with TRBD2. Sample: PBMCs from blood, taken 21 months after vaccination. This TCR came from a man aged 50 to 69 who received an inactivated influenza vaccine. CDR3 amino acids: CAISASGDTDTQYF. Here the CDR3 DNA reads TGTGCCATCAGCGCTAGCGGGGACACAGATACGCAGTATTTT.